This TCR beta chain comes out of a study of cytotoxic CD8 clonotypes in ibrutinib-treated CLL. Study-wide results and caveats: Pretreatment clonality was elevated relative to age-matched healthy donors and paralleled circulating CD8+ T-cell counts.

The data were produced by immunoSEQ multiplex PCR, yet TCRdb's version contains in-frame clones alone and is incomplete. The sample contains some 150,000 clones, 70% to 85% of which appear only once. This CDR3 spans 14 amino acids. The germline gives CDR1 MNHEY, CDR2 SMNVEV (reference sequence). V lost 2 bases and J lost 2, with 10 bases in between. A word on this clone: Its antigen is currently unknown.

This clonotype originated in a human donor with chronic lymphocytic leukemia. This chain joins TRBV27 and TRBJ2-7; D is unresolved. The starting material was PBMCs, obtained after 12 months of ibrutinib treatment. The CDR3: CASSLGQLTYEQYF. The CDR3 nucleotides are TGTGCCAGCAGTTTAGGTCAGTTGACCTACGAGCAGTACTTC.